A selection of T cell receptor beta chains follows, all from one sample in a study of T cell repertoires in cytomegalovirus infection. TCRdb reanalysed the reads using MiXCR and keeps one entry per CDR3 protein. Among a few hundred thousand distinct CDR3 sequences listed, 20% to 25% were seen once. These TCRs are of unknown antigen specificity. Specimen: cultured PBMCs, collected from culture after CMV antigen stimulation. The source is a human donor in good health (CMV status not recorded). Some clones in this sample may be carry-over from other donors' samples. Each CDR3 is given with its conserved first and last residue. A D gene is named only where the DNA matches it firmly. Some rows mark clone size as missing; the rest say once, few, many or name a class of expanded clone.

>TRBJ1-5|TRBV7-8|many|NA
TGTGCCAGCAGCTTAGAACCGGGCAATAGCAATCAGCCCCAGCATTTT
CASSLEPGNSNQPQHF
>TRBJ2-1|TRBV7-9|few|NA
TGTGCCAGCAGCTCGCGTTTGGGGGGGCTCTACAATGAGCAGTTCTTC
CASSSRLGGLYNEQFF
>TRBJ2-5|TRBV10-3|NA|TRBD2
TGTGCCTCCGAACCTAGCGGGAGAAGGGAGACCCAGTACTTC
CASEPSGRRETQYF
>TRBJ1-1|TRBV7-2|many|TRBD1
TGTGCCAGCAGCGCCGGAGGTGGGGCAGGGGGAACTGAAGCTTTCTTT
CASSAGGGAGGTEAFF
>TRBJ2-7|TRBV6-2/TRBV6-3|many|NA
TGTGCCAGCAGTTGGACCACAGCATCAAGCTCCTACGAGCAGTACTTC
CASSWTTASSSYEQYF
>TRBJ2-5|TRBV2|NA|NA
TGTGCCAGCAGTGATGGGGGCGGGGCCCAAGAGACCCAGTACTTC
CASSDGGGAQETQYF
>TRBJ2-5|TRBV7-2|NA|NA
TGTGCCAGCAGCCCATTGCGTAACCAGGAGACCCAGTACTTC
CASSPLRNQETQYF
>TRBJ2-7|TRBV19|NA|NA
TGTGCCAGTAGTATAGCGCCAGAAAGCTCCTACGAGCAGTACTTC
CASSIAPESSYEQYF
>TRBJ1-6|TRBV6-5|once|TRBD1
TGTGCCAGCAGTTATGTCTCGACAGGGGACCTTAATTCACCCCTCCACTTT
CASSYVSTGDLNSPLHF
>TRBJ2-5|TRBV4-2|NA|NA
TGTGCCAGCAGCCCGGGGAGAGTCCAAGAGACCCAGTACTTC
CASSPGRVQETQYF
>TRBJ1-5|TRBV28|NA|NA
TGTGCCAGCAGCTTACCTTCGACAGCCTCTGGGGAGCCCCAGCATTTT
CASSLPSTASGEPQHF
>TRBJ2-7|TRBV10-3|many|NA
TGTGCCATCAGTGAGTCCGGACCGCCCTACGAGCAGTACTTC
CAISESGPPYEQYF
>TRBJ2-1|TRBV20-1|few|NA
TGCAGTGCTAGCAGCTTATACAGGGCCAGCTCCTACAATGAGCAGTTCTTC
CSASSLYRASSYNEQFF